This TCR beta chain was observed in a study of OX40 agonist ivuxolimab in advanced cancers. Study in general: A mean age of 60 years, range 23 to 79, was recorded, and 80% to 90% were male.

Germline assignment: CDR1 SGHAT and CDR2 FQNNGV. CDR3 length: 16 residues. The V gene lost 4 bases and the J gene lost 6 bases, with 20 bases spanning the gap. Data came from immunoSEQ multiplex PCR; TCRdb stores just in-frame clones and leaves some out. Of roughly 80,000 clones listed, about 89% were seen once; the top ten hold roughly 0.77%. Study-level results: Antigen specificity was not determined for the expanded peripheral T cells.

This clone was found once. No antigen is known for it. The sequencing here drew on CD4+ or CD8+ T cells sorted from blood, taken in a trial of the OX40 agonist ivuxolimab. J is TRBJ2-3 and V is TRBV11-2; D tentatively fits TRBD1 or TRBD2 (5 bases each). This sequence originates from an adult with an advanced solid tumor such as melanoma, head and neck, liver or kidney cancer. The CDR3 region is CASSSMSGNKGDTQYF. CDR3 sequence (DNA): TGTGCCAGCAGCTCCATGAGCGGAAACAAGGGGGATACGCAGTATTTT.